The present T cell receptor beta chain was sequenced within a study of blood T cell repertoires in COVID-19. Study at large: Italy, Spain and the United States were the sources of the convalescent and acute COVID-19 samples.

The CDR3 consists of 17 residues. Authors' processing steps: It was from reference gene primer amplification that nucleated cell counts were estimated. Sequenced by immunoSEQ multiplex PCR; TCRdb stores in-frame clones only, minus some. The V and J calls and the clone size are those of that table, but D and trimming were determined from the DNA. The sample lists 200,000 to 250,000 clones; approximately 80% were seen once. This clonotype originated in a woman between 50 and 59 years old with acute or convalescent COVID-19. The source material was peripheral blood. The chain couples TRBV21-1 to TRBJ1-1; whether TRBD1, the table's D call, matches the DNA was not checked. TRBV21-1 is labeled a pseudogene. The CDR3 DNA is TGTGCCAGCAGAAACCGCCCAGGGGGCTGGTCGAACACTGAAGCTTTCTTT. As protein: CASRNRPGGWSNTEAFF.